These 9 T cell receptor beta chains were all obtained from the same sample, sequenced in a study of cytomegalovirus exposure and HLA in healthy donors (dated by TCRdb to about 2017). Library method: the immunoSEQ multiplex PCR assay. For the multiplex PCR, a mixture combining 60 forward primers for TCR Vbeta segments and 13 reverse primers for TCR Jbeta segments was used. In its TCRdb copy, this immuneACCESS table keeps in-frame sequences only and misses some clones. Where compared with another copy, unresolved V genes explain less than half of these, and the others have no known cause. In all, the sample holds tens of thousands of clones, and over 55% of those were seen once. In total, the top ten clones hold about 37% of the sample. Sequenced: PBMCs. These receptors came from a man aged 35 to 55 in good health and CMV-seropositive.

This clone was seen a few times. V and J are TRBV25-1 and TRBJ2-7; 8 nucleotides agree with TRBD1. V lost 3 bases to trimming and J lost 4 bases; unmatched junction nucleotides: 8. The CDR3 runs 15 residues. CDR1 is MGHDK and CDR2 is SYGVNS in the germline V gene. The CDR3 DNA is TGTGCCAGCAGTGATGGACAGGGTTTTTTTTACGAGCAGTACTTC. It yields the protein CASSDGQGFFYEQYF.

The rearrangement joins TRBV18 to TRBJ2-5; 9 nucleotides agree with TRBD2. Germline CDR1 and CDR2: KGHSH and LQKENI. The V segment lost 4 bases and the J segment 1 base; nucleotides outside the gene matches: 1. This CDR3 region has 14 residues. CDR3 in DNA: TGTGCCAGCTCACTAGCGGGGGCCCAAGAGACCCAGTACTTC. Encoded protein: CASSLAGAQETQYF.

The chain joins TRBV9 to TRBJ1-1; possible D gene TRBD1, 6 bases. Trimming took off 3 bases at V and 0 bases at J, with 9 bases between the two ends. The CDR3 length is 14 residues. Germline V gives CDR1 SGDLS, CDR2 YYNGEE. In DNA form, the CDR3 reads TGTGCCAGCAGCGCGGACAGTTTGAACACTGAAGCTTTCTTT. Protein: CASSADSLNTEAFF.

This chain connects TRBV4-3 to TRBJ1-2; D is possibly TRBD1 (6 bases). With 0 bases removed from V and 6 bases from J, the gap between germline ends came to 8 bases. The CDR3 length is 13 residues. In germline, CDR1 is LGHNA, CDR2 YSLEER. The CDR3 is CASSQDNRDGYTF. CDR3 in DNA: TGCGCCAGCAGCCAAGATAACAGGGATGGCTACACCTTC.

This chain connects TRBV9 to TRBJ2-3, with D tentatively TRBD1 (8 bases). CDR3 size: 17 residues. Germline lookup yields CDR1 SGDLS and CDR2 YYNGEE. Deletions cut 0 bases from V and 2 bases from J, with 16 bases between. The CDR3 here is CASSVGRTGRVTDTQYF. The CDR3 DNA follows: TGTGCCAGCAGCGTAGGGAGGACAGGGAGGGTCACAGATACGCAGTATTTT.

This clone was observed a few times. In DNA, the CDR3 is TGCAGCGTTGCGGTGAGGGTGAATGAAAAACTGTTTTTT. It codes for CSVAVRVNEKLFF. The V call is TRBV29-1, the J call TRBJ1-4; no clear D gene. The CDR3 covers 13 residues. V lost 4 bases and J lost 5, with 11 bases in between. Germline CDR1 is SQVTM and CDR2 is ANQGSEA.

The chain links TRBV6-1 to TRBJ1-2; a weak D match, TRBD1 (6 bases). V was clipped by 8 bases and J by 4 bases, with 14 bases between them. The CDR3 length is 13 residues. Germline V gene data show CDR1 as MNHNS and CDR2 as SASEGT. The CDR3 coding sequence is TGTGCCAGCCGTTGGACAGAAACCTATGGCTACACCTTC. Its protein is CASRWTETYGYTF.

The chain is built from TRBV10-1 and TRBJ2-1, with D unclear. The CDR3 runs 12 residues. V gave up 3 bases and J gave up 9 bases, with 9 bases separating them. The germline V gene encodes CDR1 WNHNN and CDR2 SYGVQD (reference sequence). CDR3 loop: CASSDRVGEQFF. CDR3 nucleotides: TGCGCCAGCAGTGATCGGGTCGGTGAGCAGTTCTTC.

This clone was detected a few times. The chain links TRBV5-4 to TRBJ1-1, with D perhaps matching TRBD1 (5 bases). V gave up 9 bases and J gave up 1 base, with 16 bases separating them. Germline values: CDR1 SGHNT, CDR2 YYREEE (reference sequence). The CDR3 consists of 14 residues. The CDR3 nucleotides are TGTGCCACAACCCTCCAGGGCTCGAACACTGAAGCTTTCTTT. Protein: CATTLQGSNTEAFF. Filled out from reference TRBV5-4 and TRBJ1-1, the complete variable domain reads ETGVTQSPTHLIKTRGQQVTLRCSSQSGHNTVSWYQQALGQGPQFIFQYYREEENGRGNFPPRFSGLQFPNYSSELNVNALELDDSALYLCATTLQGSNTEAFFGQGTRLTVV.